This T cell receptor beta chain was captured by sequencing in a study of control samples from healthy donors and cancer patients. The CDR3 loop spans 15 amino acids. Germline V lookup: CDR1 LNHDA, CDR2 SQIVND (reference sequence). The ends lost 1 base at V and 5 bases at J; junction bases unmatched: 3. Sequencing used immunoSEQ multiplex PCR; TCRdb keeps in-frame clones, though not all of them. The sample carries under 150,000 clones, 85% to 95% recorded once. The TCR was taken from a man aged 25 to 40 in good health. The sequenced material came from blood. The chain employs TRBV19 and TRBJ2-1; 9 nucleotides line up with TRBD2. In DNA form, the CDR3 reads TGTGCCAGTAGTATAGGCGGGGGGGCAAACAATGAGCAGTTCTTC. It yields the protein CASSIGGGANNEQFF. Supplemented by reference TRBV19 and TRBJ2-1, the full variable domain reads DGGITQSPKYLFRKEGQNVTLSCEQNLNHDAMYWYRQDPGQGLRLIYYSQIVNDFQKGDIAEGYSVSREKKESFPLTVTSAQKNPTAFYLCASSIGGGANNEQFFGPGTRLTVL.